Each of the 32 T cell receptor beta chains below was sequenced from the same sample in a study of blood T cell repertoires in COVID-19. Libraries were prepared by immunoSEQ multiplex PCR; TCRdb keeps only in-frame clonotypes and omits some of them. This table holds about 130,000 clones, under 85% found once. Material for sequencing was peripheral blood. The receptors were gathered from a man aged 55 to 70 with acute or convalescent COVID-19.

This chain connects TRBV12-3 or TRBV12-4 to TRBJ1-2, with a possible D match to TRBD1 (6 bases). Trimming shortened V by 5 bases and J by 4 bases, and 11 bases separated the two germline ends. The CDR3 covers 13 residues. CDR3 region: CASSKTGGYGYTF. The CDR3 DNA follows: TGTGCCAGCAGTAAGACAGGCGGCTATGGCTACACCTTC.

This clone has more than one count but fewer than ten. The chain carries TRBV28 and TRBJ1-2; TRBD1 is a possible D gene (5 bases). This CDR3 has 14 amino acids. Deletions cut 6 bases from V and 3 bases from J, with 14 bases between. CDR1 MDHEN and CDR2 SYDVKM come from the germline V gene. CDR3 sequence reads: CASRGGRIHYGYTF. In nucleotides, the CDR3 is TGTGCCAGCAGGGGGGGACGGATCCACTATGGCTACACCTTC.

In this sample, this clone turned up once. The chain carries TRBV28 and TRBJ1-1, with D perhaps TRBD1 (5 bases). CDR3 length equals 14 residues. From germline, CDR1 is MDHEN and CDR2 SYDVKM. The ends were cut back, 1 base at V and 4 bases at J, with 10 bases in the middle. The CDR3, as DNA: TGTGCCAGCAGTTTATTGGGGGGGGGCACTGAAGCTTTCTTT. Amino acid sequence: CASSLLGGGTEAFF.

This chain links TRBV19 with TRBJ1-4; no definite D call. The V and J ends lost 11 bases and 0 bases respectively, with 19 bases between them. Germline V CDR1 and CDR2: LNHDA, SQIVND (reference sequence). The CDR3 sequence is 16 residues long. CDR3 protein: CAAKTLHSATNEKLFF. CDR3 DNA: TGTGCCGCAAAGACTCTACATAGTGCAACTAATGAAAAACTGTTTTTT.

V is TRBV5-1 and J is TRBJ2-3, with D perhaps TRBD2 (6 bases). V was cut by 2 bases and J by 6 bases, with 16 bases left in between. Germline V gene sequence: CDR1 SGHRS, CDR2 YFSETQ. CDR3 length: 15 residues. The CDR3 sequence is CASSFAPGVDDTQYF. The CDR3 DNA reads TGCGCCAGCAGCTTCGCTCCGGGAGTAGATGATACGCAGTATTTT.

This clone was seen a single time. The chain joins TRBV28 to TRBJ2-1; 8 bases line up with TRBD2. From germline, CDR1 is MDHEN and CDR2 SYDVKM. The CDR3 sequence is 15 residues long. The J segment lost 0 bases and the V segment lost 6 bases, leaving 4 bases of the junction unmatched. The DNA for the CDR3 is TGTGCCAGCAGGCGGGGGGTCCGCTCCTACAATGAGCAGTTCTTC. This codes for CASRRGVRSYNEQFF. The variable domain in full, with the rest retrieved from reference TRBV28 and TRBJ2-1, is DVKVTQSSRYLVKRTGEKVFLECVQDMDHENMFWYRQDPGLGLRLIYFSYDVKMKEKGDIPEGYSVSREKKERFSLILESASTNQTSMYLCASRRGVRSYNEQFFGPGTRLTVL.

V is TRBV5-4 and J is TRBJ1-1; 8 bases align to TRBD1. V lost 3 bases to trimming and J lost 4 bases; unmatched junction nucleotides: 2. The CDR3 covers 13 residues. Looked up from germline, CDR1 is SGHNT and CDR2 is YYREEE (reference sequence). The CDR3 protein is CASSWTGSTEAFF. The CDR3 bases are TGTGCCAGCAGCTGGACAGGGAGCACTGAAGCTTTCTTT.

The chain has TRBV28 and TRBJ2-7, with 7 positions matching TRBD1. Germline values: CDR1 MDHEN, CDR2 SYDVKM. This CDR3 comprises 11 residues. The V and J ends lost 6 bases and 8 bases, in that order; junction bases with no gene match: 4. CDR3 coding DNA: TGTGCCAGCAGAGGACAGGATAAGCAGTACTTC. Its translation is CASRGQDKQYF.

The rearrangement uses TRBV6-6 and TRBJ2-7; 14 nucleotides match TRBD2. V lost 10 bases and J lost 2; bases outside the gene matches: 7. Per the germline V gene, CDR1 is MNHNY and CDR2 is SVGAGI (reference sequence). The CDR3 extends over 15 amino acids. The CDR3 spells CATRLAGGFPYEQYF. The CDR3 region has the DNA TGTGCCACTAGACTAGCGGGAGGGTTCCCCTACGAGCAGTACTTC.

This clone was detected only a few times. The chain recombines TRBV4-1 with TRBJ1-6; tentative D call: TRBD1 (5 bases). The CDR3 extends over 14 amino acids. Trimming removed 0 bases from V and 6 bases from J, with 6 bases in between. The germline V gene has CDR1 MGHRA and CDR2 YSYEKL. CDR3 nucleotides: TGCGCCAGCAGCCAAGAGACAGTTAATTCACCCCTCCACTTT. Amino acid sequence: CASSQETVNSPLHF.

This clone has just one count. The chain joins TRBV30 to TRBJ2-3; 10 nucleotides match TRBD1. Looked up from germline, CDR1 is GTSNPN and CDR2 is SVGIG (reference sequence). V shed 3 bases, J shed 6 bases, and the junction held 9 bases outside the gene matches. This CDR3 has 15 residues. CDR3 sequence reads: CAWSAGTGVGDTQYF. The CDR3 DNA sequence: TGTGCCTGGAGCGCCGGGACAGGGGTAGGGGATACGCAGTATTTT.

About this clone itself: The identical CDR3 is also encoded by other nucleotide sequences in the sample. The CDR3 sequence: CAWSADRGGYTF. The CDR3 DNA reads as TGTGCCTGGAGTGCGGACAGGGGAGGCTACACCTTC. The rearrangement joins TRBV30 to TRBJ1-2; 9 positions match TRBD1. Per germline, CDR1 GTSNPN and CDR2 SVGIG (reference sequence). With 1 base clipped from V and 8 bases from J, the junction kept 2 bases outside the gene matches. The CDR3 runs 12 residues.

The chain couples TRBV5-4 to TRBJ1-1, with D possibly matching TRBD1 (5 bases). Trimming cost V 1 base and J 1 base, with 8 bases left between them. There are 14 residues in the CDR3. Germline V CDR1 and CDR2: SGHNT, YYREEE (reference sequence). As DNA, the CDR3 is TGTGCCAGCAGCTTGTGGGGCAGGAACACTGAAGCTTTCTTT. It translates to CASSLWGRNTEAFF.

The chain combines TRBV14 with TRBJ2-7, with TRBD1 as a possible D gene (6 bases). The CDR3 covers 16 residues. Germline V lookup: CDR1 SGHDN, CDR2 FVKESK. With 3 bases removed from V and 2 bases from J, the gap between germline ends came to 17 bases. The CDR3 nucleotides are TGTGCCAGCAGCCACACTCCCGGGACATATCCCTACGAGCAGTACTTC. This gives the protein CASSHTPGTYPYEQYF. The variable domain in full, with the rest retrieved from reference TRBV14 and TRBJ2-7, is EAGVTQFPSHSVIEKGQTVTLRCDPISGHDNLYWYRRVMGKEIKFLLHFVKESKQDESGMPNNRFLAERTGGTYSTLKVQPAELEDSGVYFCASSHTPGTYPYEQYFGPGTRLTVT.

The chain joins TRBV19 to TRBJ2-7; 10 bases are shared with TRBD2. The junction had 11 bases not matched to a gene; V was cut back by 8 bases and J by 7 bases. The CDR3 loop spans 14 amino acids. Looked up from germline, CDR1 is LNHDA and CDR2 is SQIVND (reference sequence). CDR3 sequence (DNA): TGTGCCAGTTCCTCCCTAGCGGGAGTGGGGGAGCAGTACTTC. The encoded protein is CASSSLAGVGEQYF.

The V and J genes are TRBV7-9 and TRBJ1-2; the match to TRBD1 covers 9 bases. Germline CDR1 and CDR2: SEHNR and FQNEAQ (reference sequence). The CDR3 spans 17 residues. After removal of 5 bases from V and 0 bases from J, the junction contained 10 bases not matched to a gene. The CDR3, as DNA: TGTGCCAGCAGCAACCTCCCCGGGACAGGGACTAACTATGGCTACACCTTC. As protein: CASSNLPGTGTNYGYTF.

The chain couples TRBV14 to TRBJ1-6; no definite D call. The germline V gene encodes CDR1 SGHDN and CDR2 FVKESK. CDR3 length: 13 residues. V lost 6 bases and J lost 7, with 10 bases in between. In nucleotides, the CDR3 is TGTGCCAGCAGGGTCGGACTGAATTCACCCCTCCACTTT. This encodes CASRVGLNSPLHF.

The chain has TRBV9 and TRBJ1-1; 7 bases line up with TRBD1. Germline V gene data show CDR1 as SGDLS and CDR2 as YYNGEE. This CDR3 region has 13 residues. Trimming at V came to 2 bases and at J to 4 bases, leaving 2 bases not matched to a gene. CDR3 loop: CASSVRDSTEAFF. In DNA, the CDR3 is TGTGCCAGCAGCGTCCGGGACAGCACTGAAGCTTTCTTT.

This clone came up a few times. V usage is TRBV19 and J usage is TRBJ1-1, with a weak D call TRBD1 (5 bases). Deletions cut 4 bases from V and 0 bases from J, with 12 bases between. Germline V CDR1 and CDR2: LNHDA, SQIVND (reference sequence). The CDR3 sequence is 15 residues long. The CDR3 DNA follows: TGTGCCAGTAGTACGCGCAGGGACTTGAACACTGAAGCTTTCTTT. Protein product: CASSTRRDLNTEAFF.

The sample holds a few counts of this clone. The CDR3 reads CAISGPKGESQYF. The CDR3, as DNA: TGTGCCATCAGTGGCCCAAAGGGGGAGTCCCAGTACTTC. The genes are TRBV10-3 and TRBJ2-7; possibly TRBD1 for D (6 bases). Deletions cut 4 bases from V and 10 bases from J, with 17 bases between. The V gene's germline CDR1 is ENHRY and CDR2 SYGVKD. This CDR3 has 13 residues.

In its sample, this clone was seen a few times. The chain combines TRBV3-1 (or the pseudogene TRBV3-2) with TRBJ2-7; 11 bases align to TRBD2. With V trimmed by 1 base and J by 4 bases, 3 bases remained unmatched. This CDR3 has 15 residues. Germline-derived CDR1 and CDR2 are LGHDT and YNNKEL (reference sequence). CDR3 nucleotides: TGTGCCAGCAGCCAAGGACTAGCGGGATCTTACGAGCAGTACTTC. Its translation: CASSQGLAGSYEQYF.

As concerns this clone: The sample carries other DNA sequences with the same CDR3. The genes are TRBV5-1 and TRBJ2-5, with 8 bases matching TRBD1. The CDR3 is made up of 15 amino acids. V shed 4 bases, J shed 2 bases, and the junction held 7 bases outside the gene matches. The germline CDR1 and CDR2 sequences are SGHRS and YFSETQ. The CDR3 DNA follows: TGCGCCAGCAGCCCTGGAGGACAGGGACAAGAGACCCAGTACTTC. This gives the protein CASSPGGQGQETQYF.

This clone was seen only a few times. The chain links TRBV4-1 to TRBJ2-7; weak D call: TRBD1 (5 bases). Trimming shortened V by 2 bases and J by 4 bases, and 15 bases separated the two germline ends. CDR1 is MGHRA, CDR2 YSYEKL, per germline. This CDR3 spans 15 amino acids. This CDR3 is CASSQMTDRRYEQYF. CDR3 bases: TGCGCCAGCAGCCAAATGACAGATCGCCGGTACGAGCAGTACTTC.

V and J are TRBV24-1 and TRBJ1-4; D might be TRBD1 (5 bases). CDR3 length: 14 residues. Looked up from germline, CDR1 is KGHDR and CDR2 is SFDVKD. V was pared by 4 bases and J by 7 bases, with 12 bases between. The CDR3 protein is CATSDGGGIEKLFF. CDR3 DNA: TGTGCCACCAGTGACGGGGGAGGAATTGAAAAACTGTTTTTT.

The chain links TRBV7-9 to TRBJ1-1; TRBD1 is a possible D gene (5 bases). CDR1 is SEHNR and CDR2 is FQNEAQ in the germline V gene (reference sequence). V was clipped by 0 bases and J by 0 bases, with 14 bases between them. CDR3 length: 17 residues. In nucleotides, the CDR3 is TGTGCCAGCAGCTTAGCGGGGCAGTATCGCCTGAACACTGAAGCTTTCTTT. Translating it yields CASSLAGQYRLNTEAFF.

The chain carries TRBV28 and TRBJ1-2; D gene unclear. Deletions cut 8 bases from V and 2 bases from J, with 12 bases between. CDR1 MDHEN and CDR2 SYDVKM come from the germline V gene. This CDR3 is 13 amino acids long. CDR3: CASLMKQNYGYTF. For the CDR3, the DNA is TGTGCCAGCTTAATGAAACAGAACTATGGCTACACCTTC.

V gene TRBV27 combines with J gene TRBJ1-3; no clear D. The CDR3 length is 13 residues. Germline lookup yields CDR1 MNHEY and CDR2 SMNVEV (reference sequence). Trimming removed 6 bases from V and 8 bases from J, with 14 bases in between. The CDR3 spells CASSHRLGDTIYF. The CDR3, as DNA: TGTGCCAGCAGCCACCGGCTAGGAGACACCATATATTTT.

The sample holds a few counts of this clone. The rearrangement uses TRBV29-1 and TRBJ2-7; TRBD1 matches at 9 bases. Per the germline V gene, CDR1 is SQVTM and CDR2 is ANQGSEA. The ends lost 6 bases at V and 6 bases at J; junction bases unmatched: 3. This CDR3 is 11 amino acids long. CDR3 sequence reads: CSVEDRGEQYF. The CDR3 bases are TGCAGCGTGGAGGACAGGGGCGAGCAGTACTTC.

In the case of this clone: At one end the junction does not follow the germline gene, possibly because of a read error. The chain employs TRBV7-7 and TRBJ2-1, with 7 positions matching TRBD2. The CDR3 contains 16 residues. CDR1 and CDR2 (germline): SSHAT, FNYEAQ (reference sequence). The DNA for the CDR3 is TGTGCTAGCAGCTCCGGCGGGAGTTCGGCCTACAATGAGCAGTTCTTC. It specifies CASSSGGSSAYNEQFF.

This clone is a singleton in its sample. The chain couples TRBV4-1 to TRBJ1-3; tentative D call: TRBD1 (5 bases). Per germline, CDR1 MGHRA and CDR2 YSYEKL. The CDR3 sequence is 15 residues long. V lost 4 bases, J lost 2 bases, and 12 bases lay in between. CDR3 nucleotides: TGCGCCAGCAGCCTCCAGGGTTCCGCTGGAAACACCATATATTTT. Protein sequence: CASSLQGSAGNTIYF.

The J gene is TRBJ1-6, the V gene TRBV6-4; 7 bases fit TRBD1. The V segment lost 6 bases and the J segment 9 bases; nucleotides outside the gene matches: 11. CDR1 MRHNA and CDR2 SNTAGT come from the germline V gene. CDR3 length: 15 residues. CDR3 sequence: CASRGSGGGTSPLHF. The CDR3 DNA reads as TGTGCCAGCAGGGGTTCAGGGGGTGGGACTTCACCCCTCCACTTT.

The genes are TRBV18 and TRBJ2-1; no definite D call. This CDR3 contains 15 residues. Trimming removed 6 bases at V and 6 bases at J, with 18 bases between. Germline-derived CDR1 and CDR2 are KGHSH and LQKENI. The CDR3 DNA reads TGTGCCAGCTCCCAACAGCCATCTCCCCTCAATGAGCAGTTCTTC. This gives the protein CASSQQPSPLNEQFF.